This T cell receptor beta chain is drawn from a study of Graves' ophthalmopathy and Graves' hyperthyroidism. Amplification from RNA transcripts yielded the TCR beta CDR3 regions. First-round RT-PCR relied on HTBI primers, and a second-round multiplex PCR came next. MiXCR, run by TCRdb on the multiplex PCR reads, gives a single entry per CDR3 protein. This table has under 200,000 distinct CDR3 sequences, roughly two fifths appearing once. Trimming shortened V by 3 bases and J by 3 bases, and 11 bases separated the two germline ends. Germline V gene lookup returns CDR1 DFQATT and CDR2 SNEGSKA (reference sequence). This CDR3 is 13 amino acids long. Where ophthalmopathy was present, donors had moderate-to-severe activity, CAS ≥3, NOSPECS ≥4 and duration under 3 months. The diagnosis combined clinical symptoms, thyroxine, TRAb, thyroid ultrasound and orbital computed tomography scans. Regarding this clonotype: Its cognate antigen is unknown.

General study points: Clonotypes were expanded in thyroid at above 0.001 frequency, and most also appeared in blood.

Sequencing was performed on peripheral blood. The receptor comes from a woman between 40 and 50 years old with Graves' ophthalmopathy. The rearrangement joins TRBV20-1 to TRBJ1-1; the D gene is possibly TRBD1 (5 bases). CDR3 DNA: TGCAGTGCTAGTCAGGGAACGGACACTGAAGCTTTCTTT. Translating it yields CSASQGTDTEAFF.